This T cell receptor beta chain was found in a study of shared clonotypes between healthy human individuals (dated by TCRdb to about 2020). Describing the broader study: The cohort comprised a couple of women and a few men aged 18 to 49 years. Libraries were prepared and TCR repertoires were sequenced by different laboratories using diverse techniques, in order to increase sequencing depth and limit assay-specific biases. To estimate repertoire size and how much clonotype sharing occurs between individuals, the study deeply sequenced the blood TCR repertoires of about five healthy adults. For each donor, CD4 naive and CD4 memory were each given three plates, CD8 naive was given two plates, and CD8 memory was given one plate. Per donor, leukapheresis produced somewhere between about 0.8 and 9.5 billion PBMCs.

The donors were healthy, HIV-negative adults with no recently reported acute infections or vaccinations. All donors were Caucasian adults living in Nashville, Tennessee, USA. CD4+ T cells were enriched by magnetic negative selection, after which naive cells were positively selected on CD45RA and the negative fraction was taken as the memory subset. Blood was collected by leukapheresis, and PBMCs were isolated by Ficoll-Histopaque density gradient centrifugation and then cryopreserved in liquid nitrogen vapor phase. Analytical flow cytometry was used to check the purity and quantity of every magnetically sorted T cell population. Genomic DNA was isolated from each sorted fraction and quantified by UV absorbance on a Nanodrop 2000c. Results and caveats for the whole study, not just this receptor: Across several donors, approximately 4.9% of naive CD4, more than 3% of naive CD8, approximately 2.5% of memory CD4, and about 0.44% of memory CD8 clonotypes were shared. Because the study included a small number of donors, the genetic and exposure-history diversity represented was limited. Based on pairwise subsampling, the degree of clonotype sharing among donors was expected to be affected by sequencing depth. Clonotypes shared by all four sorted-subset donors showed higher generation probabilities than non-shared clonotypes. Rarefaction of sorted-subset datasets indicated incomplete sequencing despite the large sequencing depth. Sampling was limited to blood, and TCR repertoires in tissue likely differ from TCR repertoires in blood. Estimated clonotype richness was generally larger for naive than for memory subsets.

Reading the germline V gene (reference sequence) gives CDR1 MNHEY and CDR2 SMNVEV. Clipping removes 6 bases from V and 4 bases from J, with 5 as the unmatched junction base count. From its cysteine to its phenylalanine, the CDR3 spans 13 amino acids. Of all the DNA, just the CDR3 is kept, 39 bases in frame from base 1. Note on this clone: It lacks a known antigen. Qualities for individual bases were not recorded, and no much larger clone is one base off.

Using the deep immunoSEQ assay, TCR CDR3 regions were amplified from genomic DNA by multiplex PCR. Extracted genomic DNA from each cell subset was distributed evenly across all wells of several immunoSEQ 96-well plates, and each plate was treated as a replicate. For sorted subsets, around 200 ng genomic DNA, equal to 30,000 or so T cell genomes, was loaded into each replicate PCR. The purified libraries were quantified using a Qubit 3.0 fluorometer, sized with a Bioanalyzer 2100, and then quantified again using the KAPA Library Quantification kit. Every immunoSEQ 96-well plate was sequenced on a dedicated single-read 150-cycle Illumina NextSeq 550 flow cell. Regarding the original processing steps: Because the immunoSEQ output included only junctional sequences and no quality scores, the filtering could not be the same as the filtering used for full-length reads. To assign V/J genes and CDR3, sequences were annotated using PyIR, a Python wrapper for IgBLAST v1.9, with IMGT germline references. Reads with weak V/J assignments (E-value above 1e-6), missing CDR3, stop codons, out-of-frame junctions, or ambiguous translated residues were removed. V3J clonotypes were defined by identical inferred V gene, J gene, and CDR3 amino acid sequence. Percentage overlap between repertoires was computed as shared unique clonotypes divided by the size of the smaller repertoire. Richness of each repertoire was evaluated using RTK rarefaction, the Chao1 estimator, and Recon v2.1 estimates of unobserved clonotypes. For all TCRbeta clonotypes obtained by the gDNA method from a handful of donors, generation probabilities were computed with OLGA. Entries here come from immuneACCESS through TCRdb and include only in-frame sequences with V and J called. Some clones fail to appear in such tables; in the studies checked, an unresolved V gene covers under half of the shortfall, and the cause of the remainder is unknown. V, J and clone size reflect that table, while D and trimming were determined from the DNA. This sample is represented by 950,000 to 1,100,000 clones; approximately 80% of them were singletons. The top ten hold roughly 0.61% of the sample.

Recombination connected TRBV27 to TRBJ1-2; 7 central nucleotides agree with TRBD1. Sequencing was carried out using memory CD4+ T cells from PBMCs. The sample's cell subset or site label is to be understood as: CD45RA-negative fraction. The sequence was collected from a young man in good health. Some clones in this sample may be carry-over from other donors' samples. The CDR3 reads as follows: CASRRQGGYGYTF. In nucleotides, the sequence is TGTGCCAGCAGACGACAGGGCGGCTATGGCTACACCTTC.